The T cell receptor (beta chain) under discussion was sequenced for a study of blood T cell repertoires in COVID-19. On the study more broadly: COVID-19 samples, acute and convalescent, were from the United States, Italy and Spain. Sources were T cells, B-cell-depleted T cells, or PBMCs; the material itself was cDNA or gDNA.

As originally analysed: How many nucleated cells were present was estimated from reference gene primer amplification. Using immunoSEQ multiplex PCR, the repertoire was profiled, and TCRdb retains in-frame clones only, with some absent. Clone size and the V and J calls come from that table; the DNA yielded D and trimming. The table shows under 150,000 clones, with about 85% occurring only once. CDR1 and CDR2 from the germline V gene are MNHEY and SVGAGI. The CDR3 totals 13 residues. V lost 4 bases and J lost 3, with 4 bases in between. This chain connects TRBV6-5 to TRBJ2-6, with unresolved D. Source material: peripheral blood. This sequence originates from a human donor in a cohort sampled during active COVID-19. The CDR3 here is CASSSVGANVLTF. CDR3 DNA sequence: TGTGCCAGCAGTTCGGTTGGGGCCAACGTCCTGACTTTC.